This T cell receptor (beta chain) stems from a study of Ad26.COV2.S vaccination and SARS-CoV-2 variants. Treatment here: approximately 18 received Ad26.COV2.S at low or high dose, single or two shots; about 5 received placebo; per-sample allocation not given. Each sample was drawn 63 days after the first injection (of vaccine or placebo). Aged 18-55 years, donor was enrolled in Boston around 2020. Sequencing used immunoSEQ multiplex PCR; TCRdb keeps in-frame clones, though not all of them. This sample yields around 300,000 clones, of which about 87% are seen a single time; 6.4% belongs to the top ten. This CDR3 has 13 amino acids. The germline gives CDR1 SGHTA, CDR2 FQGTGA. Trimming took 3 bases from V and 2 from J, leaving 7 bases between them. Regarding this clone: No antigen is known for it.

Findings and caveats of the study: Comparable non-spike TCR breadth was observed in vaccine and placebo recipients. People given the vaccine had a wider spike-specific TCR breadth than placebo recipients did.

This clonotype was sampled from a person between 18 and 65 years old who received the Ad26.COV2.S COVID-19 vaccine or a placebo. Here the sequenced sample was peripheral blood, taken in a trial of Ad26.COV2.S vaccine versus placebo. The rearrangement uses TRBV7-3 and TRBJ1-2; D is ambiguous. The CDR3 DNA sequence: TGTGCCAGCAGCTTGCGGGCCAACTATGGCTACACCTTC. This sequence encodes CASSLRANYGYTF.